These 7 T cell receptor beta chains were sequenced from one sample in a study of T cells in Graves' hyperthyroidism and ophthalmopathy. Authors of the study amplified TCR beta CDR3 regions from RNA transcripts. The primer set for the first-round RT-PCR of the TCR CDR3 was HTBI. From the multiplex PCR reads, TCRdb called clonotypes with MiXCR, one entry per CDR3 protein. The data contain about 260,000 distinct CDR3 sequences, less than 30% of them seen just once; the ten biggest clones take up around 30%. The specimen was blood. These receptors were obtained from a middle-aged man with Graves' hyperthyroidism that later progressed to Graves' ophthalmopathy.

This sequence joins TRBV20-1 and TRBJ1-1; D might be TRBD1 (5 bases). This CDR3 contains 11 residues. V lost 2 bases, J lost 4 bases, and 5 bases lay in between. Germline CDR1 DFQATT, CDR2 SNEGSKA (reference sequence). Here the CDR3 reads CSARQGTEAFF. In DNA, the CDR3 is TGCAGTGCTAGACAGGGCACTGAAGCTTTCTTT.

This clonotype was seen at least ten times. The chain joins TRBV18 to TRBJ2-4; maybe TRBD1 (6 bases). This CDR3 comprises 16 residues. CDR1 is KGHSH, CDR2 LQKENI, per germline. The ends were cut back, 6 bases at V and 0 bases at J, with 15 bases in the middle. The CDR3 protein is CASSEQGILAKNIQYF. CDR3 bases: TGTGCCAGCTCGGAGCAGGGGATACTAGCCAAAAACATTCAGTACTTC.

This clonotype came up once. The rearrangement uses TRBV5-1 and TRBJ1-1, with D possibly TRBD1 on 6 matching bases. The CDR3 loop spans 14 amino acids. Trimming pared 4 bases from V and 7 bases from J, leaving 17 bases between. CDR1 and CDR2 (germline): SGHRS, YFSETQ. The DNA for the CDR3 is TGCGCCAGCAGCGAACGGCCGGGACATGGTGAAGCTTTCTTT. The encoded protein is CASSERPGHGEAFF.

This clonotype has ten or more counts. V is TRBV30 and J is TRBJ1-5; D unclear. The CDR3 runs 14 residues. Looked up from germline, CDR1 is GTSNPN and CDR2 is SVGIG (reference sequence). The ends were cut back, 1 base at V and 5 bases at J, with 12 bases in the middle. This chain's CDR3 is CAWSALTTDQPQHF. CDR3 bases: TGTGCCTGGAGTGCCTTGACTACAGATCAGCCCCAGCATTTT.

There are many counts of this clonotype. The J gene is TRBJ2-2, the V gene TRBV18, with D possibly matching TRBD1 (5 bases). This CDR3 region has 15 residues. V was shortened by 6 bases and J by 5 bases, with 16 bases between the two germline ends. Germline assignment: CDR1 KGHSH and CDR2 LQKENI. CDR3 DNA: TGTGCCAGCTCGGAAGAGGACACCCCGACCGGGGAGCTGTTTTTT. Amino acids: CASSEEDTPTGELFF.

This clonotype was counted ten times or more. The chain couples TRBV7-6 to TRBJ2-1, with D unclear. There are 13 residues in the CDR3. V was cut by 3 bases and J by 4 bases, with 7 bases left in between. CDR1 is SGHVS and CDR2 is FNYEAQ in the germline V gene. The CDR3 DNA is TGTGCCAGCAGCTTGGGGTTTTACAATGAGCAGTTCTTC. It yields the protein CASSLGFYNEQFF. Looking up the rest from reference TRBV7-6 and TRBJ2-1 gives the full variable domain: GAGVSQSPRYKVTKRGQDVALRCDPISGHVSLYWYRQALGQGPEFLTYFNYEAQQDKSGLPNDRFSAERPEGSISTLTIQRTEQRDSAMYRCASSLGFYNEQFFGPGTRLTVL.

This clonotype occurred a few times. The V gene is TRBV3-1, the J gene TRBJ2-6; 8 nucleotides align to TRBD1. The V gene end was trimmed by 0 bases and the J gene end by 4 bases; junction bases not matched to a gene: 5. The CDR3 sequence is 17 residues long. Per germline, CDR1 LGHDT and CDR2 YNNKEL (reference sequence). The CDR3 region is CASSQDWTGTGANVLTF. As DNA, the CDR3 is TGTGCCAGCAGCCAAGATTGGACAGGGACCGGGGCCAACGTCCTGACTTTC.